Here is one T cell receptor (beta chain) with its context. As originally analysed: From reference gene primer amplification, estimates of nucleated cell counts were derived. The repertoire was sequenced with immunoSEQ multiplex PCR; TCRdb's copy has only in-frame clones and lacks some. From that table come the V and J calls and clone size; the DNA was used to work out D and trimming. In the table there are around 39,000 clones, over 70% of which are singletons. The entry originates in a study of blood T cell repertoires in COVID-19. Study background: Collection of acute and convalescent COVID-19 samples took place in the United States, Italy and Spain. Sample material is recorded as cDNA or gDNA derived from T cells, B-cell-depleted T cells, or PBMCs.

V gave up 1 base and J gave up 8 bases; unmatched junction bases: 14. The CDR3 sequence is 18 residues long. Germline V gene sequence: CDR1 SGHNT, CDR2 YYREEE (reference sequence). This chain connects TRBV5-4 to TRBJ2-3, with 12 bases matching TRBD2. Material: peripheral blood. The TCR sequence derives from a man aged 80 or over with active or convalescent COVID-19. CDR3 sequence reads: CASSLYGGTSGRRGTQYF. Written as DNA, the CDR3 is TGTGCCAGCAGCTTGTACGGCGGCACTAGCGGGAGGAGGGGTACGCAGTATTTT.